This T cell receptor (beta chain) was found in a study of T cells in Graves' hyperthyroidism and ophthalmopathy. This clonotype was counted a few times. TCR beta CDR3 region amplification was performed from RNA transcripts. In the first-round RT-PCR of the TCR CDR3, the HTBI primer set was used. TCRdb called the multiplex PCR reads again in MiXCR, with one record for every CDR3 protein. Found here are some 550,000 distinct CDR3 sequences, more than 15% of them singletons; the top ten hold around 3.5%. Trimming took off 5 bases at V and 4 bases at J, with 17 bases between the two ends. This CDR3 has 15 amino acids.

The V and J genes are TRBV12-3 or TRBV12-4 and TRBJ1-2; D is possibly TRBD1 (5 bases). The sequenced sample was blood. The sequence came from a woman between 40 and 50 years old with Graves' ophthalmopathy. The CDR3 nucleotides are TGTGCCAGCAGTGTTTCCCGACAGTCCGCCTATGGCTACACCTTC. This codes for CASSVSRQSAYGYTF.